One and the same sample provided the 19 T cell receptor beta chains below, sequenced in a study of graft-versus-host responses after intestinal transplantation. Method: immunoSEQ multiplex PCR; TCRdb's copy keeps in-frame clones and lacks some. The table records under 150,000 clones, just over 90% of them present only once. Their target antigens are unknown. The specimen comprised unstimulated CD4+ T cells sorted from spleen or lymph node cells, sampled before intestinal transplant. All receptors derive from a human donor who received an intestinal transplant.

The chain uses TRBV6-5 and TRBJ1-2; possible D gene TRBD1, 6 bases. Germline V gene lookup returns CDR1 MNHEY and CDR2 SVGAGI. V lost 5 bases to trimming and J lost 4 bases, with 14 bases between them. CDR3 length equals 14 residues. The CDR3 coding sequence is TGTGCCAGCAGTACCAAGGCAGGGGCCTATGGCTACACCTTC. It specifies CASSTKAGAYGYTF.

V gene TRBV19 combines with J gene TRBJ1-1; D may be TRBD1 (6 bases). V lost 2 bases to trimming and J lost 0 bases, with 7 bases between them. Germline CDR1 is LNHDA and CDR2 is SQIVND (reference sequence). The CDR3 totals 14 residues. CDR3 nucleotide sequence: TGTGCCAGTAGTATACAGGGGCTGAACACTGAAGCTTTCTTT. As protein: CASSIQGLNTEAFF.

V usage is TRBV14 and J usage is TRBJ2-2, with D tentatively TRBD1 (7 bases). V was pared by 4 bases and J by 4 bases, with 16 bases between. Germline V lookup: CDR1 SGHDN, CDR2 FVKESK. The CDR3 contains 16 residues. The CDR3 nucleotides read TGTGCCAGCAGCCGTTTAGGGACAGCGGGCACCGGGGAGCTGTTTTTT. The encoded protein is CASSRLGTAGTGELFF.

V gene TRBV11-2 combines with J gene TRBJ1-2; TRBD1 aligns across 9 bases. Germline-derived CDR1 and CDR2 are SGHAT and FQNNGV. V gave up 6 bases and J gave up 4 bases; unmatched junction bases: 15. This CDR3 has 17 residues. CDR3 nucleotide sequence: TGTGCCAGCAGGTCGAGTTCAACAGGGGGCCGCCTCTATGGCTACACCTTC. Its protein product is CASRSSSTGGRLYGYTF. The variable domain in full, with the rest retrieved from reference TRBV11-2 and TRBJ1-2, is EAGVAQSPRYKIIEKRQSVAFWCNPISGHATLYWYQQILGQGPKLLIQFQNNGVVDDSQLPKDRFSAERLKGVDSTLKIQPAKLEDSAVYLCASRSSSTGGRLYGYTFGSGTRLTVV.

This chain links TRBV2 with TRBJ2-7; tentatively, D is TRBD2 (5 bases). This CDR3 is 15 amino acids long. V was pared by 4 bases and J by 3 bases, with 16 bases between. CDR1 is SNHLY, CDR2 FYNNEI, per germline. CDR3 loop: CASSGERPSFYEQYF. CDR3 DNA sequence: TGTGCCAGCAGTGGTGAGCGGCCATCGTTCTACGAGCAGTACTTC.

The rearrangement uses TRBV5-6 and TRBJ2-7; D unresolved. Germline values: CDR1 SGHDT, CDR2 YYEEEE. V was shortened by 0 bases and J by 2 bases, with 12 bases between the two germline ends. This CDR3 is 15 amino acids long. CDR3 amino acids: CASSLAFQAPYEQYF. The CDR3 bases are TGTGCCAGCAGCTTGGCCTTCCAAGCACCCTACGAGCAGTACTTC.

The J gene is TRBJ1-5, the V gene TRBV7-2, with 8 bases lining up with TRBD1. The CDR3 covers 15 residues. The germline CDR1 and CDR2 sequences are SGHTA and FQGNSA. Trimming cost V 1 base and J 5 bases; bases outside gene matches: 4. In nucleotides, the CDR3 is TGTGCCAGCAGCTTAGGGACAGGGAGCGATCAGCCCCAGCATTTT. Amino acid sequence: CASSLGTGSDQPQHF.

The genes are TRBV2 and TRBJ2-1; 10 bases are a match to TRBD1. Germline CDR1 reads SNHLY; CDR2 reads FYNNEI. The CDR3 totals 15 residues. V dropped 6 bases and J dropped 6; count of bases not matched to a gene: 8. The CDR3 protein is CASRPGQGDINEQFF. The CDR3 DNA follows: TGTGCCAGCAGGCCCGGACAGGGGGATATCAATGAGCAGTTCTTC.

The chain carries TRBV5-1 and TRBJ1-1; D remains unclear. Germline values: CDR1 SGHRS, CDR2 YFSETQ. The length of the CDR3 is 15 residues. V was cut by 0 bases and J by 3 bases, with 12 bases left in between. The CDR3 protein is CASSLEVGYDTEAFF. DNA of the CDR3: TGCGCCAGCAGCTTGGAGGTGGGCTACGACACTGAAGCTTTCTTT.

Only a few counts were recorded for this clone. The chain links TRBV5-1 to TRBJ2-7; no definite D call. The CDR3 length is 13 residues. V lost 1 base and J lost 2, with 7 bases in between. Germline loops: CDR1 SGHRS, CDR2 YFSETQ. For the CDR3, the DNA is TGCGCCAGCAGCTTGTCGAGCCCCTACGAGCAGTACTTC. This sequence encodes CASSLSSPYEQYF.

The sample holds one count of this clone. The CDR3 sequence is CASSLLAGGKLNEQFF. The CDR3 DNA sequence: TGTGCCAGCAGCCTCTTAGCGGGGGGGAAGTTGAATGAGCAGTTCTTC. V is TRBV7-2 and J is TRBJ2-1, with TRBD2 identical over 11 bases. There are 16 residues in the CDR3. J lost 7 bases, V lost 5 bases, and 10 bases had no gene match. Germline V gene sequence: CDR1 SGHTA, CDR2 FQGNSA.

The rearrangement uses TRBV6-1 and TRBJ1-4, with no clear D. In germline, CDR1 is MNHNS, CDR2 SASEGT. This CDR3 comprises 14 residues. The DNA of the CDR3 is TGTGCGTCATCGCGACGGGGTGGGAATGAAAAACTGTTTTTT. Its protein is CASSRRGGNEKLFF.

The DNA for the CDR3 is TGCGCCAGCAGCATAGGGACACGGAGCTCCTACGAGCAGTACTTC. Amino acids: CASSIGTRSSYEQYF. The chain joins TRBV5-1 to TRBJ2-7; TRBD1 is a possible D gene (6 bases). Trimming removed 4 bases at V and 0 bases at J, with 14 bases between. Germline V gene lookup returns CDR1 SGHRS and CDR2 YFSETQ. The CDR3 contains 15 residues.

This chain uses TRBV14 with TRBJ1-3; D is ambiguous. The germline V and J ends were trimmed by 4 bases and 0 bases, with 7 bases remaining between them. The germline CDR1 and CDR2 sequences are SGHDN and FVKESK. The CDR3 consists of 14 residues. In nucleotides, the CDR3 is TGTGCCAGCAGCCCCCTTAACTCTGGAAACACCATATATTTT. Translation: CASSPLNSGNTIYF.

The chain uses TRBV4-3 and TRBJ2-7, with D possibly TRBD2 on 7 matching bases. The V gene lost 3 bases and the J gene lost 2 bases, with 14 bases spanning the gap. Germline CDR1 LGHNA, CDR2 YSLEER. The CDR3 runs to 15 residues. The CDR3 nucleotides read TGCGCCAGCAGCCAGAATGGGGGGGCGGCCTACGAGCAGTACTTC. Amino acid sequence: CASSQNGGAAYEQYF.

The chain has TRBV11-2 and TRBJ2-1; 8 bases fit TRBD1. Germline-derived CDR1 and CDR2 are SGHAT and FQNNGV. Germline trimming cut 3 bases from V and 3 bases from J; bases unmatched to any gene: 4. The CDR3 totals 15 residues. CDR3 bases: TGTGCCAGCAGCTTTTCAGGGGGCGGCTACAATGAGCAGTTCTTC. It codes for CASSFSGGGYNEQFF.

The chain recombines TRBV19 with TRBJ2-7, with no clear D. The CDR3 has 15 residues. Trimming left V 4 bases short and J 0 bases short, with 13 bases between. Germline V gene data show CDR1 as LNHDA and CDR2 as SQIVND (reference sequence). The CDR3 here is CASSTTDFNSYEQYF. CDR3 nucleotide sequence: TGTGCCAGTAGTACAACAGATTTCAACTCCTACGAGCAGTACTTC.

The chain has TRBV2 and TRBJ1-4; TRBD1 matches at 7 bases. The CDR3 contains 13 residues. Unmatched junction bases numbered 3, after V lost 3 bases and J lost 8 bases. CDR1 SNHLY and CDR2 FYNNEI come from the germline V gene. CDR3 amino acids: CASSDRGREKLFF. CDR3 sequence (DNA): TGTGCCAGCAGTGACAGGGGGAGGGAAAAACTGTTTTTT. The variable domain in full, completed from reference TRBV2 and TRBJ1-4, reads EPEVTQTPSHQVTQMGQEVILRCVPISNHLYFYWYRQILGQKVEFLVSFYNNEISEKSEIFDDQFSVERPDGSNFTLKIRSTKLEDSAMYFCASSDRGREKLFFGSGTQLSVL.

The rearrangement joins TRBV2 to TRBJ2-2; D uncertain. V dropped 6 bases and J dropped 0 bases, with 5 bases sitting between them. The CDR3 sequence is 13 residues long. Germline CDR1 reads SNHLY; CDR2 reads FYNNEI. The CDR3 region has the DNA TGTGCCAGCAGCTTCCCGAACACCGGGGAGCTGTTTTTT. Translation: CASSFPNTGELFF.